The source of this TCR beta chain is a study of radiotherapy plus CTLA-4 blockade in lung cancer. Across the whole study: An objective response was seen in approximately 17% of patients, and disease control in about 31%. Whole-study findings and limits: Increased serum interferon-beta after radiation also reportedly predicted response strongly. Tumor-origin TCR clones grew in blood after radiotherapy plus ipilimumab.

Only in-frame clones appear in the TCRdb table, and some are missing; sequencing was by immunoSEQ multiplex PCR. The sample yields 80,000 to 95,000 clones, roughly four fifths seen once. The CDR3 has 17 amino acids. V shed 3 bases and J shed 0 bases, with 18 bases lying between them. Germline-derived CDR1 and CDR2 are SQVTM and ANQGSEA. On this clone: Its target is unknown.

The chain combines TRBV29-1 with TRBJ1-3, with D hard to call. The material was peripheral blood, obtained from a patient treated with radiotherapy plus ipilimumab. This TCR derives from a human donor with non-small cell lung cancer who had stable disease on radiotherapy plus ipilimumab. CDR3 amino acids: CSVEHGGGLSSGNTIYF. Written as DNA, the CDR3 is TGCAGCGTTGAGCACGGAGGAGGGCTGAGCTCTGGAAACACCATATATTTT.